The following is a TCR beta chain sequence with its context. This specimen belongs to a study of technical replicates of blood from several donors. Here immunoSEQ multiplex PCR was the method, and the copy in TCRdb shows in-frame clones only, minus some. Among about 75,000 clones listed, about 97% were seen once. Germline CDR1 reads SGHRS; CDR2 reads YFSETQ. V was pared by 4 bases and J by 5 bases, with 19 bases between. The CDR3 consists of 16 residues. This clonotype originated in a human donor in good health. V gene TRBV5-1 combines with J gene TRBJ2-1; D perhaps matches TRBD1 (5 bases). Sequenced sample: T cells isolated from PBMCs. The CDR3 here is CASSPLGVNTDNEQFF. The CDR3, as DNA: TGCGCCAGCAGCCCCCTAGGGGTCAACACCGACAATGAGCAGTTCTTC.